This T cell receptor (beta chain) was captured in a study of blood T cell repertoires in COVID-19. Followed over time, Seattle patients had been enrolled while infection was active. Original processing notes: Reference gene primer amplification gave estimated nucleated cell counts. Clones were sequenced by immunoSEQ multiplex PCR, and TCRdb holds only the in-frame ones, with some missing. For V, J and clone size, that table is used; D and trimming come from the DNA. The sample lists around 190,000 clones; more than 80% were seen once. There are 14 residues in the CDR3. CDR1 and CDR2 from the germline V gene are SGHNT and YYREEE (reference sequence). V was pared by 2 bases and J by 9 bases, with 15 bases between.

This TCR derives from a woman aged 40 to 50 with COVID-19, enrolled during active disease. The material sequenced was peripheral blood. This chain links TRBV5-4 with TRBJ2-1; a weak D match, TRBD2 (6 bases). The CDR3 DNA reads TGTGCCAGCAGCTTTAGCCTACTAGCCGGTGAGCAGTTCTTC. Its translation: CASSFSLLAGEQFF.